The 22 T cell receptor beta chains given below trace back to one sample, sequenced in a study of identical twins (dated by TCRdb to about 2016). Library construction relied on 5' RACE. Reads for this sample came from an Illumina HiSeq 2000. TCRdb trimmed the raw reads at Q25, called clones with MiXCR and kept productive beta chains. Under each unique CDR3 protein, matching rows form one entry showing the most common genes and DNA. The sample yields 200,000 to 250,000 distinct CDR3 sequences; around 7.6% were counted once. The ten largest clonotypes hold over 5% of the sample. Another study also made use of these data, one on yellow fever vaccine responses in identical twins.

Sequenced sample: CD8+ T cells sorted from blood. Receptor source: a woman under 30 in good health.

Only a few counts were recorded for this clonotype. V usage is TRBV7-9 and J usage is TRBJ1-1; D is undetermined. Germline V gene data show CDR1 as SEHNR and CDR2 as FQNEAQ (reference sequence). The V end lost 5 bases, the J end lost 0 bases, and 13 bases lay between the germline ends. The CDR3 contains 15 residues. The CDR3 nucleotides are TGTGCCAGCAGCCCCCGCGTGGACCTGAACACTGAAGCTTTCTTT. It codes for CASSPRVDLNTEAFF. Looking up the rest from reference TRBV7-9 and TRBJ1-1 gives the full variable domain: DTGVSQNPRHKITKRGQNVTFRCDPISEHNRLYWYRQTLGQGPEFLTYFQNEAQLEKSRLLSDRFSAERPKGSFSTLEIQRTEQGDSAMYLCASSPRVDLNTEAFFGQGTRLTVV.

This sequence joins TRBV7-2 and TRBJ2-7; D gene uncertain. Germline-derived CDR1 and CDR2 are SGHTA and FQGNSA. Trimming cost V 5 bases and J 2 bases, with 13 bases left between them. This CDR3 has 14 residues. The CDR3 DNA reads TGTGCCAGCAGCGCGCCCGACGGAACCTACGAGCAGTACTTC. This translates into CASSAPDGTYEQYF.

This clonotype was observed a handful of times. The chain employs TRBV2 and TRBJ2-3; D gene unclear. V lost 2 bases, J lost 2 bases, and 11 bases lay in between. Germline lookup yields CDR1 SNHLY and CDR2 FYNNEI. CDR3 length: 15 residues. DNA for the CDR3: TGTGCCAGCAGTGAATACTTCTCCTACACAGATACGCAGTATTTT. Amino acids: CASSEYFSYTDTQYF.

This clonotype was observed many times. V usage is TRBV5-6 and J usage is TRBJ1-2; D possibly corresponds to TRBD1 (5 bases). The germline CDR1 and CDR2 sequences are SGHDT and YYEEEE. CDR3 size: 14 residues. The ends were cut back, 4 bases at V and 0 bases at J, with 10 bases in the middle. Here the CDR3 reads CASSPATANYGYTF. In DNA, the CDR3 is TGTGCCAGCAGCCCGGCGACAGCTAACTATGGCTACACCTTC.

The chain combines TRBV11-2 with TRBJ2-5; D is possibly TRBD2 (6 bases). The CDR3 has 15 residues. CDR1 is SGHAT and CDR2 is FQNNGV in the germline V gene. The ends were cut back, 2 bases at V and 3 bases at J, with 13 bases in the middle. The CDR3 DNA reads TGTGCCAGCAGCTTATATGGTAGCGGCGAAGAGACCCAGTACTTC. Amino acid sequence: CASSLYGSGEETQYF.

This clonotype showed up many times. The V and J genes are TRBV3-1 and TRBJ1-1; D is ambiguous. The V end was cut by 4 bases, the J end by 6 bases, with 9 bases between. From germline, CDR1 is LGHDT and CDR2 YNNKEL (reference sequence). The CDR3 runs 12 residues. The CDR3 loop is CASSPDFSEAFF. The CDR3 DNA is TGTGCCAGCAGCCCGGACTTTTCTGAAGCTTTCTTT. Using reference TRBV3-1 and TRBJ1-1 for the parts outside the CDR3, the full variable domain is DTAVSQTPKYLVTQMGNDKSIKCEQNLGHDTMYWYKQDSKKFLKIMFSYNNKELIINETVPNRFSPKSPDKAHLNLHINSLELGDSAVYFCASSPDFSEAFFGQGTRLTVV.

V gene TRBV2 combines with J gene TRBJ1-2, with D hard to call. The V end was cut by 11 bases, the J end by 1 base, with 11 bases between. There are 12 residues in the CDR3. CDR1 is SNHLY and CDR2 is FYNNEI in the germline V gene. The chain's CDR3 is CALRRGNYGYTF. In nucleotides, the CDR3 is TGTGCCCTCCGACGGGGTAACTATGGCTACACCTTC.

This clonotype was seen at least ten times. The germline gene is not matched at one end of the junction; a read error may be the cause. The chain uses TRBV12-3 or TRBV12-4 and TRBJ2-2; no clear D. This CDR3 region has 13 residues. CDR3 nucleotide sequence: TGCGCCAGCAGCTTGGGGAACACCGGGGAGCTGTTTTTT. Its protein product is CASSLGNTGELFF.

At least ten counts were recorded for this clonotype. The V gene is TRBV27, the J gene TRBJ2-7, with 9 bases fitting TRBD1. V shed 6 bases, J shed 2 bases, and the junction held 2 bases outside the gene matches. The CDR3 is made up of 13 amino acids. CDR1 MNHEY and CDR2 SMNVEV come from the germline V gene (reference sequence). Here the CDR3 DNA reads TGTGCCAGCAGCGGGACAGGGACCTACGAGCAGTACGTC. Residues: CASSGTGTYEQYV.

This clonotype has ten or more counts. The rearrangement joins TRBV20-1 to TRBJ1-5, with D possibly TRBD1 on 6 matching bases. V lost 3 bases and J lost 5, with 14 bases in between. This CDR3 is built from 14 residues. Germline assignment: CDR1 DFQATT and CDR2 SNEGSKA (reference sequence). The DNA for the CDR3 is TGCAGTGCTAGCCCAGGGGAAATTCATCAGCCCCAGCATTTT. Protein: CSASPGEIHQPQHF.

There are many counts of this clonotype. V gene TRBV5-1 combines with J gene TRBJ2-2, with D uncertain. This CDR3 comprises 17 residues. The germline gives CDR1 SGHRS, CDR2 YFSETQ. V was shortened by 2 bases and J by 1 base, with 15 bases between the two germline ends. CDR3 sequence reads: CASSLAFGGENTGELFF. The DNA for the CDR3 is TGCGCCAGCAGCTTAGCTTTCGGCGGTGAGAACACCGGGGAGCTGTTTTTT.

This chain joins TRBV7-3 and TRBJ2-1, with D possibly being TRBD1 or TRBD2 (6 bases each). V lost 2 bases, J lost 0 bases, and 11 bases lay in between. The germline gives CDR1 SGHTA, CDR2 FQGTGA. The CDR3 extends over 16 amino acids. The CDR3 is CASSLGGQSSYNEQFF. DNA for the CDR3: TGTGCCAGCAGCTTAGGGGGGCAGAGCTCCTACAATGAGCAGTTCTTC.

This clonotype occurred a few times. In nucleotides, the CDR3 is TGTGCCAGCAGTTCCCTACGGACAGGGGTGGTGGTGGCCTACAATGAGCAGTTCTTC. Its translation: CASSSLRTGVVVAYNEQFF. The J gene is TRBJ2-1, the V gene TRBV27, with TRBD1 identical over 9 bases. The V gene's germline CDR1 is MNHEY and CDR2 SMNVEV (reference sequence). The V gene end was trimmed by 4 bases and the J gene end by 2 bases; junction bases not matched to a gene: 15. This CDR3 contains 19 residues.

This clonotype was seen more than once but under ten times. This sequence joins TRBV28 and TRBJ1-5; D might be TRBD1 (5 bases). Per germline, CDR1 MDHEN and CDR2 SYDVKM. V was pared by 6 bases and J by 0 bases, with 9 bases between. The CDR3 has 14 residues. The CDR3: CASRARASNQPQHF. The CDR3 DNA is TGTGCCAGCAGAGCCAGGGCTAGCAATCAGCCCCAGCATTTT. The whole variable domain, remainder taken from reference TRBV28 and TRBJ1-5, is DVKVTQSSRYLVKRTGEKVFLECVQDMDHENMFWYRQDPGLGLRLIYFSYDVKMKEKGDIPEGYSVSREKKERFSLILESASTNQTSMYLCASRARASNQPQHFGDGTRLSIL.

This clonotype was detected ten times or more. The chain is built from TRBV20-1 and TRBJ2-5; 7 bases align to TRBD2. Per germline, CDR1 DFQATT and CDR2 SNEGSKA (reference sequence). The CDR3 loop spans 17 amino acids. J was trimmed by 4 bases and V by 3 bases; bases with no gene match: 17. This chain's CDR3 is CSARSGRATSGLETQYF. CDR3 coding DNA: TGCAGTGCTAGGTCAGGGAGGGCCACGTCGGGGTTAGAGACCCAGTACTTC.

In this sample, this clonotype turned up a few times. The gene calls are TRBV7-6 and TRBJ2-1; the D call may be TRBD1 or TRBD2 (6 bases each). Germline loops: CDR1 SGHVS, CDR2 FNYEAQ. The CDR3 consists of 17 residues. V shed 2 bases and J shed 0 bases, with 14 bases lying between them. As DNA, the CDR3 is TGTGCCAGCAGCTTAAACGTAGGGGGGAGCTCCTACAATGAGCAGTTCTTC. It yields the protein CASSLNVGGSSYNEQFF.

The table lists this clonotype with a few counts. The V gene is TRBV7-8, the J gene TRBJ2-1, with TRBD1 matching 8 bases. Germline V gene lookup returns CDR1 SGHVS and CDR2 FQNEAQ. CDR3 length: 16 residues. The J segment lost 2 bases and the V segment lost 5 bases, leaving 8 bases of the junction unmatched. Here the CDR3 reads CASSPPRTGPYNEQFF. The CDR3 DNA reads TGTGCCAGCAGCCCACCCCGGACAGGGCCCTACAATGAGCAGTTCTTC.

CDR3 bases: TGCAGCGTTTCTGAGCAGTTCTTC. Its protein product is CSVSEQFF. This chain links TRBV29-1 with TRBJ2-1; D gene unclear. V was cut by 5 bases and J by 9 bases, with 2 bases left in between. This CDR3 region has 8 residues. Germline V gives CDR1 SQVTM, CDR2 ANQGSEA.

A word on this clonotype: One base away lies a much larger clone, so this may be a sequencing read error. The genes are TRBV20-1 and TRBJ2-7; TRBD2 matches 7 bases. The germline gives CDR1 DFQATT, CDR2 SNEGSKA (reference sequence). The CDR3 extends over 13 amino acids. This CDR3 is CGAARTRPYEQYV. CDR3 bases: TGCGGTGCCGCGAGGACTAGGCCCTACGAGCAGTACGTC.

This clonotype was counted a few times. The rearrangement links TRBV27 to TRBJ2-5; D remains unclear. Germline assignment: CDR1 MNHEY and CDR2 SMNVEV (reference sequence). Trimming pared 1 base from V and 3 bases from J, leaving 9 bases between. The CDR3 extends over 14 amino acids. CDR3 in amino acids: CASSLFQEEETQYF. CDR3 sequence (DNA): TGTGCCAGCAGTTTATTTCAAGAAGAAGAGACCCAGTACTTC.

The sample holds a few counts of this clonotype. CDR3 loop: CASGLAGAYEQYF. The CDR3 bases are TGTGCCAGCGGACTAGCGGGCGCCTACGAGCAGTACTTC. The rearrangement links TRBV27 to TRBJ2-7; the match to TRBD2 covers 11 bases. This CDR3 region has 13 residues. Per germline, CDR1 MNHEY and CDR2 SMNVEV (reference sequence). V lost 8 bases to trimming and J lost 2 bases; unmatched junction nucleotides: 2.

This clonotype showed up just a few times. The rearrangement joins TRBV20-1 to TRBJ2-5, with a possible D match to TRBD2 (5 bases). Germline CDR1 and CDR2: DFQATT and SNEGSKA (reference sequence). V lost 0 bases, J lost 5 bases, and 13 bases lay in between. The CDR3 is 14 residues long. This CDR3 is CSAREQEVWETQYF. CDR3 in DNA: TGCAGTGCTAGAGAGCAGGAGGTTTGGGAGACCCAGTACTTC.